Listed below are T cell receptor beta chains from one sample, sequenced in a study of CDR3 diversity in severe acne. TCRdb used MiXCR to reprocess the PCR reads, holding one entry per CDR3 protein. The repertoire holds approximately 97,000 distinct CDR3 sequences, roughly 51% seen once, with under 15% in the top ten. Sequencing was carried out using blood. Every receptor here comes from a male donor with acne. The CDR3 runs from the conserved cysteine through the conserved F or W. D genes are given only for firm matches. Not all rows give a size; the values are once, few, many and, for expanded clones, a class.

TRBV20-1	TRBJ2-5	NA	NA	TGCAGTGCTAGTCCCCCGGGACAAGGAGAAGAGACCCAGTACTTC	CSASPPGQGEETQYF
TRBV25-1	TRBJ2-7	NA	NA	TGTGCCAGCAGTTTACGAGGCTGCGAGCAGTACTTC	CASSLRGCEQYF
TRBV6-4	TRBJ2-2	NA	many	TGTGCCAGCAGTGAGGACGGGAACACCGGGGAGCTGTTTTTT	CASSEDGNTGELFF
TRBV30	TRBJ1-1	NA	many	TGTGCCTGGAGTCACAACACTGAAGCTTTCTTT	CAWSHNTEAFF
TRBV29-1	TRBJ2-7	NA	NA	TGCAGCGTTGCGAACGGCTACGAGCAGTACTTC	CSVANGYEQYF
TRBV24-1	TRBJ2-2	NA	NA	TGTGCCACCAGTGATACTGCTAGCGACGCCGGGGAGCTGTTTTTT	CATSDTASDAGELFF
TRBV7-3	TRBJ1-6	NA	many	TGTGCCAGCAGTCTCAGCGGGCAGGGGCCTCCATATAATTCACCCCTCCACTTT	CASSLSGQGPPYNSPLHF
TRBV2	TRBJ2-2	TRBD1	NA	TGTGCCAGCAGCTTGGCCCCCGACAGGGGGACCGGGGAGCTGTTTTTT	CASSLAPDRGTGELFF
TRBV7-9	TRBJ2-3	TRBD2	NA	TGTGCCAGCAGCGTAGGGACTAGCGGTGGAGGGTGGGATACGCAGTATTTT	CASSVGTSGGGWDTQYF
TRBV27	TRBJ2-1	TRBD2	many	TGTGCCAGCAGTTGGCTAGCGGGAGGGCTCAATGAGCAGTTCTTC	CASSWLAGGLNEQFF
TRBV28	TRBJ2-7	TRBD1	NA	TGTGCCAGCAGCTACAGGGGGTCCTACGAGCAGTACTTC	CASSYRGSYEQYF
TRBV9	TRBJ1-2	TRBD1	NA	TGTGCCAGCAGCCCTGTTAAAATTGGGACAGGGAGGCCCGGTTATGGCTACACCTTC	CASSPVKIGTGRPGYGYTF
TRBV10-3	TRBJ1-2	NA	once	TGTGCCATCAGTCCAGGCGACTATGGCTACACCTTC	CAISPGDYGYTF
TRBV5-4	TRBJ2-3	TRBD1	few	TGTGCCAGCAGCGCGTCGGGACAGGGCACAGATACGCAGTATTTT	CASSASGQGTDTQYF
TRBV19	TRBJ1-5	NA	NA	TGTGCCAGTAGTCTCCATGGAGGTAGGGGCCAGCCCCAGCATTTT	CASSLHGGRGQPQHF
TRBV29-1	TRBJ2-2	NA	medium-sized	TGCAGCGTTGACCAGAACACCGGGGAGCTGTTTTTT	CSVDQNTGELFF
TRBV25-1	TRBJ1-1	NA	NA	TGTGCCAGCAGTGCTCATAAGGGGAACACTGAAGCTTTCTTT	CASSAHKGNTEAFF
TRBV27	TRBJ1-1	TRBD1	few	TGTGCCAGCAGTTCAAGGACAGGGGTGAACACTGAAGCTTTCTTT	CASSSRTGVNTEAFF
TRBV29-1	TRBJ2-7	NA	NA	TGCAGCGTTATGGACGGGTACGAGCAGTACTTC	CSVMDGYEQYF
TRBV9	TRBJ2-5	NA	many	TGTGCCAGCAGCCCCCGAAGCGGTGAGACCCAGTACTTC	CASSPRSGETQYF
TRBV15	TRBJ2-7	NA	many	TGTGCCACCAGCTTGGGACCCTACGAGCAGTACTTC	CATSLGPYEQYF
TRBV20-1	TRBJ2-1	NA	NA	TGCAGCGCCTCTGGCGGGGAAAGAGATAGTGAGCAGTTCTTC	CSASGGERDSEQFF
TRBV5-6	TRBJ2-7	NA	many	TGTGCCAGCAGCTTCCTAGTAGGGGTTACCTACGAGCAGTACTTC	CASSFLVGVTYEQYF
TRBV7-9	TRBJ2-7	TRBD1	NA	TGTGCCAGCAGCTTTGGGACAGGTCTATACGAGCAGTACTTC	CASSFGTGLYEQYF
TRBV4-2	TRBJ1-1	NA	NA	TGTGCCAGCAGCCAAGATGGGTCCCTGAGGGGCACTGAAGCTTTCTTT	CASSQDGSLRGTEAFF
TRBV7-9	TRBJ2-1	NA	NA	TGTGCCAGCAGCTTAGCACGAACCTCCTACAATGAGCAGTTCTTC	CASSLARTSYNEQFF